The 25 T cell receptor gamma chains in this list originate from one sample, sequenced in a study of intestinal T cells in coeliac disease. TRG repertoires were amplified with LymphoTrack primers from around 0.2 ug of biopsy DNA. TCRdb used CATT to re-call clones from the multiplex PCR reads. The data contain under 750 gamma-chain clones, more than 45% of them singletons. Genomic DNA came from ten approximately 4.5-µm formalin-fixed paraffin-embedded scrolls per case. The sample taken for sequencing was a duodenal biopsy. The source of these receptors is a human donor with celiac disease.

The V call is TRGV5, the J call TRGJP2. The CDR3 is 12 residues long. Germline lookup yields CDR1 VINAFY and CDR2 YDVSNSKD. V was pared by 6 bases and J by 7 bases, with 5 bases of the junction left unmatched. The CDR3 region is CATWNDDWIKTF. In DNA, the CDR3 is TGTGCCACCTGGAATGATGATTGGATCAAGACGTTT.

This clone is termed large. The rearrangement uses TRGV3 and TRGJ1 or TRGJ2. The germline CDR1 and CDR2 sequences are VTNTFY and YDVSTARD (reference sequence). After removal of 0 bases from V and 2 bases from J, the junction contained 4 bases not matched to a gene. The CDR3 extends over 14 amino acids. CDR3 DNA: TGTGCCACCTGGGACAGGCTGCATTATTATAAGAAACTCTTT. Residues: CATWDRLHYYKKLF.

The gene calls are TRGV2 and TRGJP2. This CDR3 is built from 14 residues. V trimming: 3 bases; J trimming: 6 bases; junction bases outside the gene matches: 7. The germline V gene has CDR1 EGSNGY and CDR2 YDSYNSKV. The CDR3 DNA reads as TGTGCCACCTGGGACAGGGGAGGTGATTGGATCAAGACGTTT. It codes for CATWDRGGDWIKTF.

About this clone itself: A much larger clone differs by one base, so this may be a read error. Other DNA sequences of this sample code for an identical CDR3. The genes are TRGV2 and TRGJP2. The CDR3 has 15 amino acids. In germline, CDR1 is EGSNGY, CDR2 YDSYNSKV. CDR3 coding DNA: TGCGCCACCTGGGACGGGCGGATTGGTGATTGGATCAAGACGTTT. It encodes CATWDGRIGDWIKTF.

In this sample, this clone turned up once. The gene calls are TRGV4 and TRGJ1 or TRGJ2. CDR1 and CDR2 (germline): EGSTGY, YDSYTSSV. The V and J ends lost 3 bases and 12 bases, in that order; junction bases with no gene match: 14. This CDR3 contains 13 residues. The CDR3 is CATWDPRSGGKLF. In DNA, the CDR3 is TGTGCCACCTGGGATCCACGTAGCGGTGGGAAACTCTTT.

Worth noting for this clone: In the same sample, other DNA sequences code for this CDR3. This chain uses TRGV9 with TRGJP1. Germline CDR1 is GITISATS and CDR2 is ISYDGTV (reference sequence). With 4 bases clipped from V and 4 bases from J, the junction kept 12 bases outside the gene matches. This CDR3 is 16 amino acids long. The CDR3 protein is CALWEVLSDTGWFKIF. CDR3 DNA sequence: TGTGCCTTGTGGGAAGTTCTAAGTGACACTGGTTGGTTCAAGATATTT.

The chain links TRGV4 to TRGJ1 or TRGJ2. The V and J ends lost 5 bases and 10 bases, in that order; junction bases with no gene match: 20. Germline CDR1 is EGSTGY and CDR2 is YDSYTSSV. CDR3 length: 15 residues. Here the CDR3 reads CATWGWGWGIIKKLF. The CDR3 nucleotides are TGTGCCACCTGGGGATGGGGCTGGGGTATTATAAAGAAACTCTTT.

In DNA form, the CDR3 reads TGTGCCACCTGGGACGGGCCCGAGGATAAGAAACTCTTT. Its protein product is CATWDGPEDKKLF. The V call is TRGV2, the J call TRGJ1 or TRGJ2. Germline assignment: CDR1 EGSNGY and CDR2 YDSYNSKV. The V gene end was trimmed by 0 bases and the J gene end by 8 bases; junction bases not matched to a gene: 7. This CDR3 has 13 residues.

This clone is labeled large. The chain is built from TRGV4 and TRGJP1. CDR1 EGSTGY and CDR2 YDSYTSSV come from the germline V gene. With 2 bases clipped from V and 1 base from J, the junction kept 4 bases outside the gene matches. The CDR3 length is 15 residues. The CDR3 nucleotides read TGTGCCACCTGGGATGTAGGTACCACTGGTTGGTTCAAGATATTT. It translates to CATWDVGTTGWFKIF.

Only a few counts were recorded for this clone. TCRdb has a much larger clone's protein, which differs at residue 6 from the translation of this DNA, likely because of a read error; what is shown is the protein translated from the DNA. CDR3 bases: TGTGCCACCTGGGATAGGCCTTATAAGAAACTCTTT. Translated: CATWDRPYKKLF. This sequence joins TRGV8 and TRGJ1 or TRGJ2. The CDR3 contains 12 residues. The trim removed 0 bases at V and 6 bases at J, leaving 2 bases unmatched. Looked up from germline, CDR1 is VENAVY and CDR2 is YDSYNSRV.

This clone is judged hyperexpanded. At the DNA level, this CDR3 is encoded by other sequences in the same sample as well. The V gene is TRGV4, the J gene TRGJ1 or TRGJ2. The germline gives CDR1 EGSTGY, CDR2 YDSYTSSV. The CDR3 sequence is 12 residues long. After removal of 1 base from V and 4 bases from J, the junction contained 1 base not matched to a gene. The CDR3: CATWDGYYKKLF. CDR3 coding DNA: TGTGCCACCTGGGATGGCTATTATAAGAAACTCTTT.

This chain joins TRGV10 and TRGJ1 or TRGJ2. TRGV10 is an open reading frame whose function is uncertain. J gave up 13 bases and V 8 bases, and 24 bases lay outside the gene matches. CDR3 length: 15 amino acids. In DNA, the CDR3 is TGTGCTGCGTGGGATTCCTCGGCCCCCCATATAAGAAAACTCTTT. It encodes CAAWDSSAPHIRKLF.

The CDR3 coding sequence is TGTGCCACCTTCTCACCTTTTTTCAGTAGTGATTGGATCAAGACGTTT. The encoded protein is CATFSPFFSSDWIKTF. The genes are TRGV2 and TRGJP2. Germline CDR1 and CDR2: EGSNGY and YDSYNSKV. After removal of 8 bases from V and 2 bases from J, the junction contained 14 bases not matched to a gene. There are 16 residues in the CDR3.

The chain uses TRGV4 and TRGJ1 or TRGJ2. From germline, CDR1 is EGSTGY and CDR2 YDSYTSSV. There are 14 residues in the CDR3. DNA for the CDR3: TGTGCACCTGGGATGGACATCAATTATTATAAGAAACTCTTT. It is translated as CAPGMDINYYKKLF.

This sequence joins TRGV8 and TRGJ1 or TRGJ2. The germline V gene has CDR1 VENAVY and CDR2 YDSYNSRV. J was trimmed by 8 bases and V by 3 bases; bases with no gene match: 10. The CDR3 extends over 13 amino acids. The CDR3 bases are TGTGCCACCTGGGATCAGATGATAGATAAGAAACTCTTT. As protein: CATWDQMIDKKLF.

In the case of this clone: This could be a read error, since a much larger clone is one nucleotide away. Other DNA sequences from this sample encode an identical CDR3 as well. The V and J genes are TRGV2 and TRGJ1 or TRGJ2. The CDR3 is 11 residues long. CDR1 EGSNGY and CDR2 YDSYNSKV come from the germline V gene. The chain's CDR3 is CATWDGHKKLF. The CDR3 DNA is TGTGCCACCTGGGACGGGCATAAGAAACTCTTC.

Turning to this clone: Just one base apart from a much larger clone, this may be a read error. Other nucleotide sequences from this sample produce the same CDR3. The chain carries TRGV3 and TRGJ1 or TRGJ2. This CDR3 has 15 amino acids. Germline CDR1 is VTNTFY and CDR2 is YDVSTARD (reference sequence). Here the CDR3 DNA reads TGTGCCACCTGGGACGGTCGCCATCGATATTATAAGAAACTCTTC. Residues: CATWDGRHRYYKKLF.

This clone was observed a few times. The rearrangement joins TRGV4 to TRGJ1 or TRGJ2. V shed 12 bases, J shed 7 bases, and the junction held 15 bases outside the gene matches. The length of the CDR3 is 12 residues. Germline assignment: CDR1 EGSTGY and CDR2 YDSYTSSV. The CDR3 loop reads CAHLGWVYKKLF. The CDR3 nucleotides read TGTGCCCACCTGGGATGGGTCTATAAGAAACTCTTT.

This clone came up a few times. A much larger clone lies a single base off, so this may be a read error. Other DNA sequences in the same sample also yield this CDR3. This chain uses TRGV4 with TRGJP1. Germline CDR1 EGSTGY, CDR2 YDSYTSSV. V gave up 4 bases and J gave up 1 base; unmatched junction bases: 15. This CDR3 has 18 amino acids. The CDR3 spells CATWDGPLVGTTGWFKIF. CDR3 nucleotides: TGTGCCACCTGGGACGGGCCCTTGGTGGGTACCACTGGTTGGTTCAAGATATTT.

The rearrangement links TRGV9 to TRGJ1 or TRGJ2. The CDR3 is 12 amino acids. Unmatched junction bases numbered 7, after V lost 4 bases and J lost 7 bases. Germline V CDR1 and CDR2: GITISATS, ISYDGTV (reference sequence). The CDR3 is CALWDRGYKKLF. In DNA form, the CDR3 reads TGTGCCTTGTGGGACCGCGGGTATAAGAAACTCTTT.

This clone was counted only a few times. The protein held in TCRdb is that of a much larger clone and does not match this DNA's translation at residue 5, likely because of a read error; the protein shown is translated from the DNA. V is TRGV10 and J is TRGJ1 or TRGJ2. TRGV10 belongs to the ORF category, with a function that is uncertain. Unmatched junction bases numbered 4, after V lost 8 bases and J lost 8 bases. The length of the CDR3 is 10 residues. CDR3 protein: CAAWGHKKLF. DNA for the CDR3: TGTGCTGCGTGGGGCCATAAGAAACTCTTT.

This clone was seen a few times. TCRdb shows a much larger clone's protein in place of this DNA's translation, and the two differ at residue 6, likely through a read error; the protein shown is translated from the DNA. The rearrangement joins TRGV9 to TRGJ1 or TRGJ2. Germline CDR1 is GITISATS and CDR2 is ISYDGTV (reference sequence). The junction had 10 bases not matched to a gene; V was cut back by 3 bases and J by 5 bases. This CDR3 contains 14 residues. The CDR3 DNA reads TGTGCCTTGTGGGAGACACCAAGGAATTATAAGAAACTCTTT. Translation gives CALWETPRNYKKLF.

This clone has a handful of counts. The TCRdb record carries a much larger clone's protein, which differs from this DNA's translation at residue 9; a read error is the likely cause, and the protein listed here is the DNA translation. The chain combines TRGV10 with TRGJ1 or TRGJ2. TRGV10 is identified as an open reading frame with a role that is uncertain. This CDR3 is 15 amino acids long. Trimming took 8 bases from V and 3 from J; bases not matched to a gene: 14. The CDR3 sequence is CAAWDSLPSYYKKLF. The CDR3 DNA sequence: TGTGCTGCGTGGGACTCATTACCCTCTTATTATAAGAAACTCTTT.

The V and J genes are TRGV11 and TRGJP1. TRGV11 is noted as an ORF with a role that remains uncertain. J lost 11 bases, V lost 12 bases, and 15 bases had no gene match. This CDR3 is built from 13 residues. The CDR3 here is CACLDFIGWFKIF. CDR3 DNA sequence: TGTGCCTGCCTGGATTTTATAGGATGGTTCAAGATATTT.

A few counts support this clone. This may come from a read error, since a much larger clone is one base off. Other DNA sequences in this sample translate to the same CDR3. The V gene is TRGV4, the J gene TRGJP1. Germline values: CDR1 EGSTGY, CDR2 YDSYTSSV. The CDR3 covers 12 residues. CDR3 sequence: CATRTTGWFKIF. DNA for the CDR3: TGCGCCACCCGTACCACTGGTTGGTTCAAGATATTT.